The present T cell receptor (beta chain) was sequenced within a study of response to subunit inactivated influenza vaccine. MiXCR, applied by TCRdb to the RT-PCR reads, yields one record per CDR3 protein. This sample has about 700,000 distinct CDR3 sequences, with 12% to 15% found just once. Only a few counts were recorded for this clonotype. Its specificity is not known. General study points: Authors suggested seasonal influenza vaccinations each recruit few new T cells.

The receptor's source is a man aged 45-60 years who received an inactivated influenza vaccine. The material sequenced was PBMCs from blood, taken 14 to 15 days before vaccination.

The CDR3 DNA sequence: TGCGCCAGCCAGCCCTTGCAGGGGAACATGAACACTGAAGCTTTCTTT. This sequence encodes CASQPLQGNMNTEAFF. J is TRBJ1-1 and V is TRBV5-1; D may be TRBD1 (6 bases). Trimming took 7 bases from V and 0 from J, leaving 19 bases between them. Germline lookup yields CDR1 SGHRS and CDR2 YFSETQ. This CDR3 region has 16 residues. The entire variable domain, with the rest obtained from reference TRBV5-1 and TRBJ1-1, is as follows: KAGVTQTPRYLIKTRGQQVTLSCSPISGHRSVSWYQQTPGQGLQFLFEYFSETQRNKGNFPGRFSGRQFSNSRSEMNVSTLELGDSALYLCASQPLQGNMNTEAFFGQGTRLTVV.